Sequencing of this TCR beta chain was carried out in a study of PD-1 blockade in classical Hodgkin lymphoma. Across the study: On a schedule of every 2 weeks, patients received nivolumab 3 mg/kg intravenously.

Data came from immunoSEQ multiplex PCR; TCRdb stores just in-frame clones and leaves some out. The sample includes approximately 50,000 clones, roughly 73% of them seen just once. General study findings and limits: Similar baseline diversity was found in complete responders and newly diagnosed patients.

As to this clone: Its antigen is currently unknown.

Every patient was affected by relapse after autologous stem cell transplantation, while exposure to brentuximab vedotin was not uniform. Reported best responses ranged across complete response, partial response or progressive disease. This material consisted of peripheral blood mononuclear cells (PBMCs), taken before the second cycle of nivolumab. The receptor's source is a human donor with classical Hodgkin lymphoma.

The CDR3 loop is CASSPGLASYEQYF. CDR3 DNA: TGTGCCAGCAGCCCGGGACTAGCGAGTTACGAGCAGTACTTC. This chain uses TRBV6-5 with TRBJ2-7, with 10 bases lining up with TRBD2. Germline CDR1 is MNHEY and CDR2 is SVGAGI. J was trimmed by 4 bases and V by 6 bases; bases with no gene match: 6. The CDR3 runs to 14 residues.